The sequence of this T cell receptor beta chain was determined in a study of Ad26.COV2.S vaccination and SARS-CoV-2 variants. For the study at large: Ad26.COV2.S was injected intramuscularly once or twice, 56 days apart.

This CDR3 comprises 12 residues. With 6 bases removed from V and 0 bases from J, the gap between germline ends came to 4 bases. Looked up from germline, CDR1 is SGHTS and CDR2 is YDEGEE. Treatment in this sample: some 19 received Ad26.COV2.S at low or high dose, single or two shots; about 5 received placebo; per-sample allocation not given. On day 63 after the first injection, vaccine and placebo recipients gave samples. Donation was by an adult aged 18-55 years who was in Boston. The vaccine delivered Wuhan-strain SARS-CoV-2 spike through an Ad26 vector. The assay was immunoSEQ multiplex PCR, and TCRdb's table has in-frame clones only and misses some. The sample shows about half a million clones, roughly nine tenths of them seen only once.

Sequences were derived from peripheral blood, sampled in a trial of Ad26.COV2.S vaccine versus placebo. The sequence was collected from a person between 18 and 65 years old who received the Ad26.COV2.S COVID-19 vaccine or a placebo. The chain carries TRBV5-8 and TRBJ2-1; no clear D gene. The CDR3 region has the DNA TGTGCCAGCACTAGCTCCTACAATGAGCAGTTCTTC. Amino acids: CASTSSYNEQFF.